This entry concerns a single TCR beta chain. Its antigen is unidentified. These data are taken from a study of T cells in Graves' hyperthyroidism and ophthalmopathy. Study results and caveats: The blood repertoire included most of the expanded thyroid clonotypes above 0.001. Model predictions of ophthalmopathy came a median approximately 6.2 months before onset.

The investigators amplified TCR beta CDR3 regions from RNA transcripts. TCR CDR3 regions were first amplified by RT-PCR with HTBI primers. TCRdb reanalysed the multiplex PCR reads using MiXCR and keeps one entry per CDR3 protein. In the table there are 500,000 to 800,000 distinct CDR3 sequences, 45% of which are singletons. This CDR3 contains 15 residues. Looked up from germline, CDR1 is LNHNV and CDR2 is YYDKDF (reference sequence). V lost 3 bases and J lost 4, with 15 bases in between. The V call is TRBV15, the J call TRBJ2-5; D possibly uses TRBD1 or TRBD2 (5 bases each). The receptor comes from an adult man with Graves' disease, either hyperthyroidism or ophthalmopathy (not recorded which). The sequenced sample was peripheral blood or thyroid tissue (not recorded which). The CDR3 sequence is CATSSQDIGTETQYF. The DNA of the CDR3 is TGTGCCACCAGCAGCCAAGACATAGGGACAGAGACCCAGTACTTC.